This record covers a single T cell receptor beta chain. Both 60 Vbeta primers and 13 Jbeta primers went into the PCR. Measured with immunoSEQ multiplex PCR; TCRdb has only the in-frame clones, and not every one. The sample has 100,000 to 150,000 clones, 83% seen once. This specimen comes from a study of cytomegalovirus exposure and HLA in healthy donors. The J segment lost 1 base and the V segment lost 4 bases, leaving 7 bases of the junction unmatched. CDR3 size: 17 residues. Germline V lookup: CDR1 SGHNT, CDR2 YYREEE (reference sequence). The clonotype comes from a woman in her thirties or forties in good health and CMV-seropositive. This chain joins TRBV5-4 and TRBJ1-3, with TRBD1 matching 11 bases. The sequenced sample consisted of PBMCs. The CDR3 nucleotides read TGTGCCAGCAGCACAGGACAGGGGGCGCGGTCTGGAAACACCATATATTTT. Amino acid sequence: CASSTGQGARSGNTIYF.